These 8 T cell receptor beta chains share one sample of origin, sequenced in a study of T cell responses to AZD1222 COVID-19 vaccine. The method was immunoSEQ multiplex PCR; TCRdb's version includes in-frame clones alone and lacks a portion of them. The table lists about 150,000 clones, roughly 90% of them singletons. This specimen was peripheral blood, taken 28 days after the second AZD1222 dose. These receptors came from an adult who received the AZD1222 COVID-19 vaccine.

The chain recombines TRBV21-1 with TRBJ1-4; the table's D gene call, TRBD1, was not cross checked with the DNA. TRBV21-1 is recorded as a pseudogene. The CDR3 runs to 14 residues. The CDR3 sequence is CASSKGQGGEKLFF. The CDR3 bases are TGTGCCAGCAGCAAAGGACAGGGGGGAGAAAAACTGTTTTTT.

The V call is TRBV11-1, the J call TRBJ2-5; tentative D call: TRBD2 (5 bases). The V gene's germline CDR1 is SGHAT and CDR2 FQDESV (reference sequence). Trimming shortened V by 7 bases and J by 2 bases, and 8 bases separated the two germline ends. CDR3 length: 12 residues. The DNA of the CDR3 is TGTGCCAGCACCGGGATTCAAGAGACCCAGTACTTC. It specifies CASTGIQETQYF.

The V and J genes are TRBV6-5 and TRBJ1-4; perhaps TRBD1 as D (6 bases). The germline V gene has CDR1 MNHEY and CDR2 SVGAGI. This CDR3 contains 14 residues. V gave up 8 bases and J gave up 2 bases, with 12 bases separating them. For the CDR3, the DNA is TGTGCCAGCCAGCGGGGGCCGACTAATGAAAAACTGTTTTTT. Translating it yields CASQRGPTNEKLFF.

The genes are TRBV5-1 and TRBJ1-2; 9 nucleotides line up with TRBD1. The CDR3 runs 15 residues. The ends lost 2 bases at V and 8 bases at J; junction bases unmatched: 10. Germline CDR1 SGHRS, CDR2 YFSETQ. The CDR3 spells CASSLPGTGNGGYTF. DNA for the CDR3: TGCGCCAGCAGCTTACCCGGGACAGGGAACGGCGGCTACACCTTC.

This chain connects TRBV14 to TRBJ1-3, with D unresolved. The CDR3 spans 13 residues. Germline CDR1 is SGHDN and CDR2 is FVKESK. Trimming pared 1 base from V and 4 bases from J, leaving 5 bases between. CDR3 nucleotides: TGTGCCAGCAGCCAAGCCGGGGGAAACACCATATATTTT. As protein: CASSQAGGNTIYF.

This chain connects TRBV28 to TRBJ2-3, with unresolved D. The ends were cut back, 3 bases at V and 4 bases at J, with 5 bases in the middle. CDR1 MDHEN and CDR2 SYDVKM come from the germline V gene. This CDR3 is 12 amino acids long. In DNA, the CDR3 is TGTGCCAGCAGTTTTCAACCAGATACGCAGTATTTT. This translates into CASSFQPDTQYF.

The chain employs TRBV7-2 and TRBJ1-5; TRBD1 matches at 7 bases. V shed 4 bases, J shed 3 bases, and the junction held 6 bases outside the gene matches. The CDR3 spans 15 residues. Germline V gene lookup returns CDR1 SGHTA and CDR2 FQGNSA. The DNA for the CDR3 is TGTGCCAGCAGCTCAAAGACAGGGATCAATCAGCCCCAGCATTTT. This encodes CASSSKTGINQPQHF.

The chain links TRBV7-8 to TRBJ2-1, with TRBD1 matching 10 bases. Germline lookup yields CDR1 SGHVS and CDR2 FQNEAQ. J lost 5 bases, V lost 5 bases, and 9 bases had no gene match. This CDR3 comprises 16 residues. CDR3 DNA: TGTGCCAGCAGCCTGCAGGGACAGGGGAGGAACAATGAGCAGTTCTTC. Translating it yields CASSLQGQGRNNEQFF.